The 2 T cell receptor beta chains below come from one sample, sequenced in a study of TIL therapy for anti-PD-1-resistant metastatic lung cancer. Sequencing used immunoSEQ v3. The assay was immunoSEQ multiplex PCR, and TCRdb's table has in-frame clones only and misses some. This table has about 6,300 clones, about 61% appearing once. Sample time point: pre-treatment sample, taken before nivolumab and TIL therapy. Tumor tissue came from excised metastases, mostly pleural nodules or supraclavicular lymph nodes. The sample consisted of tumor tissue, taken at baseline. The origin of the receptors is a person between 30 and 79 years old with non-small cell lung cancer.

The rearrangement links TRBV11-2 to TRBJ2-3; TRBD1 aligns across 10 bases. V was clipped by 5 bases and J by 5 bases; unmatched bases: 10. CDR3 length: 16 residues. CDR1 and CDR2 (germline): SGHAT, FQNNGV. Written as DNA, the CDR3 is TGTGCCAGCAGCACACCACCGGGACAGGGGCTAGATACGCAGTATTTT. Its translation is CASSTPPGQGLDTQYF.

The V and J genes are TRBV4-2 and TRBJ1-2; D ambiguous. The CDR3 covers 15 residues. CDR1 is LGHNA, CDR2 YNFKEQ, per germline. Trimming shortened V by 1 base and J by 2 bases, and 11 bases separated the two germline ends. As DNA, the CDR3 is TGTGCCAGCAGCCAAGTTTCGGGCCAAAACTATGGCTACACCTTC. Protein sequence: CASSQVSGQNYGYTF.